The 26 T cell receptor beta chains reported below all come from one sample, sequenced in a study of blood T cell repertoires in COVID-19. Produced via immunoSEQ multiplex PCR; TCRdb's table is partial and in-frame only. The sample yields under 75,000 clones, around 87% seen once. The material sequenced was peripheral blood. The source of these receptors is a man in his fifties with acute or convalescent COVID-19.

The rearrangement joins TRBV2 to TRBJ1-5; D ambiguous. Germline loops: CDR1 SNHLY, CDR2 FYNNEI. This CDR3 spans 13 amino acids. V was trimmed by 8 bases and J by 3 bases, leaving 11 bases between them. CDR3: CASLVGPNQPQHF. The CDR3 bases are TGTGCCAGCCTGGTGGGCCCCAATCAGCCCCAGCATTTT.

CDR3 sequence reads: CASRKEASGNEQFF. The CDR3 nucleotides are TGTGCCAGCAGGAAAGAGGCTAGCGGAAATGAGCAGTTCTTC. The J gene is TRBJ2-1, the V gene TRBV2, with TRBD2 matching 7 bases. Germline V gene lookup returns CDR1 SNHLY and CDR2 FYNNEI. The CDR3 consists of 14 residues. V was clipped by 6 bases and J by 7 bases; unmatched bases: 9.

The genes are TRBV4-2 and TRBJ1-2; TRBD1 might be the D (6 bases). Germline assignment: CDR1 LGHNA and CDR2 YNFKEQ. The germline V and J ends were trimmed by 0 bases and 6 bases, with 17 bases remaining between them. The length of the CDR3 is 16 residues. CDR3 nucleotides: TGTGCCAGCAGCCAAGATAGGGGGGGGCGCAGGAATGGCTACACCTTC. Translated, it gives CASSQDRGGRRNGYTF.

The rearrangement links TRBV28 to TRBJ2-1; 12 bases are shared with TRBD2. The ends lost 6 bases at V and 8 bases at J; junction bases unmatched: 5. Germline V gene lookup returns CDR1 MDHEN and CDR2 SYDVKM. The CDR3 has 14 amino acids. CDR3 in amino acids: CASRTSGRSYEQFF. The CDR3 DNA sequence: TGTGCCAGCAGGACTAGCGGGAGATCGTATGAGCAGTTCTTC.

V gene TRBV5-4 combines with J gene TRBJ2-1; TRBD1 is a possible D gene (6 bases). CDR1 and CDR2 (germline): SGHNT, YYREEE (reference sequence). Trimming cost V 0 bases and J 6 bases, with 13 bases left between them. The CDR3 has 15 amino acids. This CDR3 reads CASSLALQGFNEQFF. The DNA of the CDR3 is TGTGCCAGCAGCTTGGCTTTACAGGGTTTCAATGAGCAGTTCTTC.

This clone has more than one count but fewer than ten. The chain couples TRBV18 to TRBJ1-1; possibly TRBD1 for D (5 bases). From germline, CDR1 is KGHSH and CDR2 LQKENI. Trimming took 2 bases from V and 2 from J, leaving 9 bases between them. The CDR3 length is 14 residues. This chain's CDR3 is CASSPSTGNTEAFF. CDR3 nucleotide sequence: TGTGCCAGCTCACCAAGCACAGGTAACACTGAAGCTTTCTTT.

The CDR3 protein is CASSLTDTEAFF. In DNA, the CDR3 is TGTGCCAGCTCACTCACGGACACTGAAGCTTTCTTT. This chain joins TRBV18 and TRBJ1-1; D is unresolved. The CDR3 has 12 residues. Trimming left V 4 bases short and J 3 bases short, with 6 bases between. Germline V gene data show CDR1 as KGHSH and CDR2 as LQKENI.

This clone was detected only a few times. The chain has TRBV27 and TRBJ2-7; D is uncertain. CDR3 size: 15 residues. Trimming removed 4 bases at V and 0 bases at J, with 13 bases between. Germline lookup yields CDR1 MNHEY and CDR2 SMNVEV (reference sequence). The chain's CDR3 is CASSSSIISSYEQYV. CDR3 DNA sequence: TGTGCCAGCAGTTCGTCCATTATTAGCTCCTACGAGCAGTACGTC.

V usage is TRBV7-9 and J usage is TRBJ2-1; a weak D match, TRBD2 (5 bases). Between the trimmed V and J ends, which lost 4 bases and 2 bases, there was a span of 12 bases. There are 15 residues in the CDR3. Germline V gene lookup returns CDR1 SEHNR and CDR2 FQNEAQ (reference sequence). The CDR3 protein is CASSYGSRAYNEQFF. Here the CDR3 DNA reads TGTGCCAGCAGCTATGGTTCGAGGGCCTACAATGAGCAGTTCTTC.

V is TRBV19 and J is TRBJ1-4, with D hard to call. The CDR3 length is 13 residues. Per germline, CDR1 LNHDA and CDR2 SQIVND (reference sequence). Trimming removed 7 bases from V and 4 bases from J, with 10 bases in between. CDR3 amino acids: CASMGQVNEKLFF. The CDR3 nucleotides are TGTGCCAGTATGGGTCAGGTTAATGAAAAACTGTTTTTT. The whole variable domain, remainder taken from reference TRBV19 and TRBJ1-4, is DGGITQSPKYLFRKEGQNVTLSCEQNLNHDAMYWYRQDPGQGLRLIYYSQIVNDFQKGDIAEGYSVSREKKESFPLTVTSAQKNPTAFYLCASMGQVNEKLFFGSGTQLSVL.

This clone appeared a single time. V and J are TRBV6-5 and TRBJ2-1, with D unresolved. The CDR3 has 15 residues. In germline, CDR1 is MNHEY, CDR2 SVGAGI. V shed 0 bases and J shed 5 bases, with 11 bases lying between them. The CDR3: CASSYSTRRNNEQFF. The CDR3 region has the DNA TGTGCCAGCAGTTACTCTACCAGGCGCAACAATGAGCAGTTCTTC.

This clone came up once. The V call is TRBV6-2 or TRBV6-3, the J call TRBJ2-1; TRBD2 matches 9 bases. The CDR3 loop spans 14 amino acids. Germline V gene sequence: CDR1 MNHEY, CDR2 SVGEGT. The V segment lost 0 bases and the J segment 8 bases; nucleotides outside the gene matches: 2. CDR3: CASSYSASGDEQFF. CDR3 DNA: TGTGCCAGCAGTTACTCCGCTAGCGGGGATGAGCAGTTCTTC.

The genes are TRBV19 and TRBJ2-1, with 10 bases identical to TRBD2. Trimming cost V 6 bases and J 8 bases; bases outside gene matches: 7. The V gene's germline CDR1 is LNHDA and CDR2 SQIVND (reference sequence). The CDR3 has 14 amino acids. The CDR3 spells CASRPSGRHYEQFF. In DNA form, the CDR3 reads TGTGCCAGTAGGCCTAGCGGGAGACATTATGAGCAGTTCTTC.

The rearrangement joins TRBV5-5 to TRBJ1-1; the match to TRBD1 covers 7 bases. V was pared by 2 bases and J by 1 base, with 2 bases of the junction left unmatched. The CDR3 is 14 amino acids. From germline, CDR1 is SGHKS and CDR2 YYEKEE (reference sequence). This chain's CDR3 is CASSLGGRNTEAFF. CDR3 sequence (DNA): TGTGCCAGCAGCTTAGGGGGCAGGAACACTGAAGCTTTCTTT.

The chain couples TRBV4-2 to TRBJ1-5; no clear D. This CDR3 has 16 amino acids. Per germline, CDR1 LGHNA and CDR2 YNFKEQ. V was trimmed by 0 bases and J by 4 bases, leaving 13 bases between them. For the CDR3, the DNA is TGTGCCAGCAGCCAAGAGATGGCAGGCCAAAATCAGCCCCAGCATTTT. This translates into CASSQEMAGQNQPQHF.

This clone was seen only a few times. The chain couples TRBV10-3 to TRBJ2-3; 10 nucleotides match TRBD2. Germline CDR1 reads ENHRY; CDR2 reads SYGVKD. This CDR3 comprises 14 residues. Germline trimming cut 5 bases from V and 4 bases from J; bases unmatched to any gene: 3. DNA for the CDR3: TGTGCCATCAGTAGCGGGAGGGTGCCAGATACGCAGTATTTT. It codes for CAISSGRVPDTQYF.

The V call is TRBV19, the J call TRBJ1-2; tentative D call: TRBD1 (5 bases). Germline CDR1 reads LNHDA; CDR2 reads SQIVND (reference sequence). V gave up 3 bases and J gave up 2 bases, with 7 bases separating them. The CDR3 covers 13 residues. In nucleotides, the CDR3 is TGTGCCAGTAGTATGTCAGGGAACTATGGCTACACCTTC. This sequence encodes CASSMSGNYGYTF.

The rearrangement joins TRBV28 to TRBJ1-4; D perhaps matches TRBD1 (5 bases). The V end was cut by 1 base, the J end by 13 bases, with 10 bases between. Germline-derived CDR1 and CDR2 are MDHEN and SYDVKM. CDR3 length: 12 amino acids. Here the CDR3 DNA reads TGTGCCAGCAGTTTATTGCGGGGCTCACTGTTTTTT. This sequence encodes CASSLLRGSLFF.

This clone came up once. The CDR3 nucleotides are TGTGCCTGGAGTACAGGGTCAGACCAGCCCCAGCATTTT. It yields the protein CAWSTGSDQPQHF. The chain employs TRBV30 and TRBJ1-5; possible D gene TRBD1, 6 bases. The germline gives CDR1 GTSNPN, CDR2 SVGIG (reference sequence). V was shortened by 2 bases and J by 7 bases, with 12 bases between the two germline ends. The length of the CDR3 is 13 residues. Together with reference TRBV30 and TRBJ1-5, the CDR3 gives the full variable domain: SQTIHQWPATLVQPVGSPLSLECTVEGTSNPNLYWYRQAAGRGLQLLFYSVGIGQISSEVPQNLSASRPQDRQFILSSKKLLLSDSGFYLCAWSTGSDQPQHFGDGTRLSIL.

The chain recombines TRBV7-2 with TRBJ2-3; D gene ambiguous. Germline values: CDR1 SGHTA, CDR2 FQGNSA. V was shortened by 7 bases and J by 0 bases, with 2 bases between the two germline ends. This CDR3 has 11 residues. CDR3 DNA sequence: TGTGCCAGCACTAGCACAGATACGCAGTATTTT. Protein product: CASTSTDTQYF. Combining the CDR3 with reference TRBV7-2 and TRBJ2-3 gives the whole variable domain GAGVSQSPSNKVTEKGKDVELRCDPISGHTALYWYRQSLGQGLEFLIYFQGNSAPDKSGLPSDRFSAERTGGSVSTLTIQRTQQEDSAVYLCASTSTDTQYFGPGTRLTVL.

This chain joins TRBV18 and TRBJ1-3; D may be TRBD1 (6 bases). The V gene lost 4 bases and the J gene lost 0 bases, with 7 bases spanning the gap. The CDR3 covers 14 residues. Germline V gene lookup returns CDR1 KGHSH and CDR2 LQKENI. The CDR3 reads CASSQDSSGNTIYF. CDR3 DNA: TGTGCCAGCTCACAGGACAGCTCTGGAAACACCATATATTTT.

The gene calls are TRBV4-3 and TRBJ2-6; TRBD2 matches at 13 bases. This CDR3 is 19 amino acids long. Germline CDR1 is LGHNA and CDR2 is YSLEER. The junction had 7 bases not matched to a gene; V was cut back by 0 bases and J by 5 bases. The CDR3 DNA follows: TGCGCCAGCAGCCAAGAACTAGCGGGAGGGGGGAGGTGGGCCAACGTCCTGACTTTC. Encoded protein: CASSQELAGGGRWANVLTF.

The chain joins TRBV24-1 to TRBJ1-2; D gene ambiguous. CDR1 KGHDR and CDR2 SFDVKD come from the germline V gene. The CDR3 has 16 residues. Trimming cost V 3 bases and J 7 bases, with 20 bases left between them. CDR3 residues: CATSDQRQEDGSGYTF. The CDR3, as DNA: TGTGCCACCAGTGATCAAAGGCAGGAGGACGGGAGTGGCTACACCTTC.

The CDR3 loop reads CASSPPRITGTEAFF. For the CDR3, the DNA is TGTGCCAGCTCACCCCCACGGATCACGGGCACTGAAGCTTTCTTT. This chain connects TRBV18 to TRBJ1-1; D ambiguous. From germline, CDR1 is KGHSH and CDR2 LQKENI. The CDR3 covers 15 residues. Trimming left V 3 bases short and J 4 bases short, with 15 bases between.

A few counts support this clone. The rearrangement links TRBV7-2 to TRBJ1-6; tentatively, D is TRBD1 (5 bases). The ends were cut back, 3 bases at V and 7 bases at J, with 16 bases in the middle. The CDR3 runs 16 residues. Germline CDR1 reads SGHTA; CDR2 reads FQGNSA. The CDR3: CASSFGQGGLNSPLHF. As DNA, the CDR3 is TGTGCCAGCAGCTTTGGGCAGGGAGGATTAAATTCACCCCTCCACTTT.

In its sample, this clone was seen once. The CDR3 DNA is TGTGCCAGCTCAAGACAGGGGAGGACTGAAGCTTTCTTT. This gives the protein CASSRQGRTEAFF. The V call is TRBV18, the J call TRBJ1-1; the match to TRBD1 covers 8 bases. J lost 5 bases, V lost 5 bases, and 4 bases had no gene match. Per the germline V gene, CDR1 is KGHSH and CDR2 is LQKENI. There are 13 residues in the CDR3.